Listed below are T cell receptor beta chains from one sample, sequenced in a study of blood T cell repertoires in COVID-19. Only in-frame clones appear in the TCRdb table, and some are missing; sequencing was by immunoSEQ multiplex PCR. The profile covers about 79,000 clones, with roughly 89% appearing a single time and about 15% taken by the ten largest. Sequenced sample: peripheral blood. The receptors shown here come from a man in his 70s with active or convalescent COVID-19. CDR3s include the opening cysteine and the closing phenylalanine or tryptophan. The D gene is left open where the match is weak. The size field is filled for only some rows; it gives once, few, many or a size class.

J gene: TRBJ2-1; V gene: TRBV7-2; D gene: TRBD2; clone size: -; CDR3 DNA: TGTGCCAGCAGCCCGGGACTAGCGGGTTTCAGTGAGCAGTTCTTC; CDR3 protein: CASSPGLAGFSEQFF
J gene: TRBJ1-4; V gene: TRBV27; D gene: -; clone size: -; CDR3 DNA: TGTGCCAGCAGTCCCCAGGGCCCCGTCGAAAAACTGTTTTTT; CDR3 protein: CASSPQGPVEKLFF
J gene: TRBJ2-7; V gene: TRBV9; D gene: -; clone size: few; CDR3 DNA: TGTGCCAGCAGCAAAGACCCAGGTCGAGCCTACGAGCAGTACTTC; CDR3 protein: CASSKDPGRAYEQYF
J gene: TRBJ1-1; V gene: TRBV13; D gene: -; clone size: -; CDR3 DNA: TGTGCCAGCAGCTGGTATGACACGGCCACTGAAGCTTTCTTT; CDR3 protein: CASSWYDTATEAFF
J gene: TRBJ2-7; V gene: TRBV28; D gene: -; clone size: few; CDR3 DNA: TGTGCCAGCAGTTATTTGGGACTGAAACCCTACGAGCAGTACTTC; CDR3 protein: CASSYLGLKPYEQYF
J gene: TRBJ2-1; V gene: TRBV27; D gene: TRBD2; clone size: -; CDR3 DNA: TGTGCCAGCAGTTTGGTGAGCGGACTAGCGGGGCAGGACAATGAGCAGTTCTTC; CDR3 protein: CASSLVSGLAGQDNEQFF
J gene: TRBJ1-3; V gene: TRBV6-6; D gene: TRBD1; clone size: -; CDR3 DNA: TGTGCCAGCAGAATTACAGGGGGCGCCGGAAACACCATATATTTT; CDR3 protein: CASRITGGAGNTIYF
J gene: TRBJ1-6; V gene: TRBV28; D gene: TRBD1; clone size: -; CDR3 DNA: TGTGCCAGCAAAGACAGGGAGGACAATTCACCCCTCCACTTT; CDR3 protein: CASKDREDNSPLHF
J gene: TRBJ1-2; V gene: TRBV19; D gene: -; clone size: few; CDR3 DNA: TGTGCCAGTAGTCTACAGGCTGCGGACTATGGCTACACCTTC; CDR3 protein: CASSLQAADYGYTF
J gene: TRBJ2-7; V gene: TRBV7-8; D gene: -; clone size: -; CDR3 DNA: TGTGCCAGCAGCTCTTCGGACGGGGAGCGGCAGTACTTC; CDR3 protein: CASSSSDGERQYF
J gene: TRBJ1-3; V gene: TRBV30; D gene: -; clone size: -; CDR3 DNA: TGTGCCCAGAGCGCCTCTGGAAACACCATATATTTT; CDR3 protein: CAQSASGNTIYF
J gene: TRBJ2-2; V gene: TRBV9; D gene: -; clone size: -; CDR3 DNA: TGTGCCAGCAGCGAGTCGGGGGTCCCCGGGGAGCTGTTTTTT; CDR3 protein: CASSESGVPGELFF
J gene: TRBJ2-7; V gene: TRBV9; D gene: -; clone size: -; CDR3 DNA: TGTGCCAGCAGCCTCGCTACGGACAGAGGATACGAGCAGTACTTC; CDR3 protein: CASSLATDRGYEQYF
J gene: TRBJ1-1; V gene: TRBV5-1; D gene: -; clone size: -; CDR3 DNA: TGCGCCAGCAGCACCGGCGGGTCTGAAGCTTTCTTT; CDR3 protein: CASSTGGSEAFF